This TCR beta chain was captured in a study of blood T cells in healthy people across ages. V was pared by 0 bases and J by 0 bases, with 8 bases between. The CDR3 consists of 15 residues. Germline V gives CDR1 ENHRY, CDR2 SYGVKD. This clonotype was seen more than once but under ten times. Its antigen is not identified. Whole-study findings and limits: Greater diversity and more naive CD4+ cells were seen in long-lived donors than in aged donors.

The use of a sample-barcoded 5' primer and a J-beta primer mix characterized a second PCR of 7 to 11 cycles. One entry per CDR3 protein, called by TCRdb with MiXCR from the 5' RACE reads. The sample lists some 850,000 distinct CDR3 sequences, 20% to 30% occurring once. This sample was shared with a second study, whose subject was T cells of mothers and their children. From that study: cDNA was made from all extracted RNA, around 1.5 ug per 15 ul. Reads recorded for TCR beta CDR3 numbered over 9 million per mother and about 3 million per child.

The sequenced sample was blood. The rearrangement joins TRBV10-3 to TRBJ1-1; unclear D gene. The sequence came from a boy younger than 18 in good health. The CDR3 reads CAISESIGLNTEAFF. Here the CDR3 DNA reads TGTGCCATCAGTGAGTCGATAGGGTTGAACACTGAAGCTTTCTTT.